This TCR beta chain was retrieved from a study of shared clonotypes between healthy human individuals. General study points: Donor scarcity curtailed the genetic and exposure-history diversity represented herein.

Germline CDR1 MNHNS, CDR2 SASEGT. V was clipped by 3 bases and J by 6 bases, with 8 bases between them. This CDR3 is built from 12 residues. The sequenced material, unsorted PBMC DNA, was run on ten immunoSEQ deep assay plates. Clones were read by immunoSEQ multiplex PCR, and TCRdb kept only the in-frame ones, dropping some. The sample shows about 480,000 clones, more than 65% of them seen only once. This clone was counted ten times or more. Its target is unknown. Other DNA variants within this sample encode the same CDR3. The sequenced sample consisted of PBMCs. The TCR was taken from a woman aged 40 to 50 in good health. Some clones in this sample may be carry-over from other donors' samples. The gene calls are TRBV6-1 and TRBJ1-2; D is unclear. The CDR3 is CASSDPPHGYTF. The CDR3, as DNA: TGTGCCAGCAGTGACCCTCCACATGGCTACACCTTC.